This TCR beta chain was obtained from a study of Graves' ophthalmopathy and Graves' hyperthyroidism. The study amplified TCR beta CDR3 regions using RNA transcripts. Investigators did first-round RT-PCR with HTBI primers, then second-round multiplex PCR. TCRdb fed the multiplex PCR reads into MiXCR, producing one record per CDR3 protein. This sample has about 240,000 distinct CDR3 sequences, with around 42% found just once. Germline V gives CDR1 SGHVS, CDR2 FNYEAQ. The CDR3 consists of 15 residues. This chain uses TRBV7-6 with TRBJ2-5, with TRBD2 matching over 7 bases. The J call may be mistaken, given a closer DNA end match to TRBJ2-7. The sequence was collected from an adult man with Graves' ophthalmopathy. Sequencing was done on a sample of peripheral blood. The CDR3 protein is CASSPAGVGNYEQYF. CDR3 DNA sequence: TGTGCCAGCAGCCCGGCGGGGGTTGGGAACTACGAGCAGTACTTC.